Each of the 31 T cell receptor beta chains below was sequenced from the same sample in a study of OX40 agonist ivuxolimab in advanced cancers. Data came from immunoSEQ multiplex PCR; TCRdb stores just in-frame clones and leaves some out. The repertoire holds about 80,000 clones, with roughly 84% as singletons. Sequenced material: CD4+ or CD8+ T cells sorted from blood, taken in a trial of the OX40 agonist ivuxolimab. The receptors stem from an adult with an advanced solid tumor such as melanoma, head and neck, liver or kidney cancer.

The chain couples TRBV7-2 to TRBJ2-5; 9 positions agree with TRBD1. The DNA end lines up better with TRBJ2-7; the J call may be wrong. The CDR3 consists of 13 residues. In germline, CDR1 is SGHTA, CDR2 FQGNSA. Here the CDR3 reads CASGRDRVNEQYF. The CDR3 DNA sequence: TGTGCCAGCGGCCGGGACAGGGTGAACGAGCAGTACTTC.

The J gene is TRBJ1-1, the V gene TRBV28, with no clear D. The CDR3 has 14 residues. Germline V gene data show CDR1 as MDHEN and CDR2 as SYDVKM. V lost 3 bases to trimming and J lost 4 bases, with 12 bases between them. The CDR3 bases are TGTGCCAGCAGTTTGGTTAGGAGGAGCACTGAAGCTTTCTTT. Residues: CASSLVRRSTEAFF. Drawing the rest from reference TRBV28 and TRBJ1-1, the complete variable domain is DVKVTQSSRYLVKRTGEKVFLECVQDMDHENMFWYRQDPGLGLRLIYFSYDVKMKEKGDIPEGYSVSREKKERFSLILESASTNQTSMYLCASSLVRRSTEAFFGQGTRLTVV.

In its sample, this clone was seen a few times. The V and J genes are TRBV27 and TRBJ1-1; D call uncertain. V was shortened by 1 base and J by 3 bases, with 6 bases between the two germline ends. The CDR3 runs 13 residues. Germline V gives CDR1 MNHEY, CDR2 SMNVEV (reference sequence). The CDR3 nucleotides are TGTGCCAGCAGTTTATATGGGGACACTGAAGCTTTCTTT. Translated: CASSLYGDTEAFF.

This CDR3 reads CASSSLRLNTEAFF. CDR3 in DNA: TGCGCCAGCAGCTCTCTGCGACTTAACACTGAAGCTTTCTTT. J is TRBJ1-1 and V is TRBV5-1, with no clear D. Per the germline V gene, CDR1 is SGHRS and CDR2 is YFSETQ. V dropped 3 bases and J dropped 2 bases, with 11 bases sitting between them. The CDR3 length is 14 residues.

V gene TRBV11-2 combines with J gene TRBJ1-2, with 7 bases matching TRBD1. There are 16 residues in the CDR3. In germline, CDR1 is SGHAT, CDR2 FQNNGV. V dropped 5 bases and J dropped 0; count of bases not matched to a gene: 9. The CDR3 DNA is TGTGCCAGCAGCCCAACCTCCGGGACAGCTAACTATGGCTACACCTTC. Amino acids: CASSPTSGTANYGYTF.

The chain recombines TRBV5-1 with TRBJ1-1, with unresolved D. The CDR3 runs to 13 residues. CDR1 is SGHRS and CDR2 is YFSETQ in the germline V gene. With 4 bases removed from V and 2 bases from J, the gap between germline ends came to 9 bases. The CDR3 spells CASSRAENTEAFF. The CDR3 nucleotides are TGCGCCAGCAGCCGGGCAGAAAACACTGAAGCTTTCTTT.

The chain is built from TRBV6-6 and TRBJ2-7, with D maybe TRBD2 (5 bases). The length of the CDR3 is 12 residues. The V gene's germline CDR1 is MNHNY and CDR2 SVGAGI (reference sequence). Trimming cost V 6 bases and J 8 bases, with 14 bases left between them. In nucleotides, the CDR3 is TGTGCCAGCAGCCGAGACTACATCAAGCAGTACTTC. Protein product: CASSRDYIKQYF.

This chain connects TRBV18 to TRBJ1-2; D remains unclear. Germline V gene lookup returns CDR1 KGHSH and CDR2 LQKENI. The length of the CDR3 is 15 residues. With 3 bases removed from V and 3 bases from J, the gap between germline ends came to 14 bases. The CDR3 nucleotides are TGTGCCAGCTCACCTCGGCGGACCGTTGACTATGGCTACACCTTC. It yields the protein CASSPRRTVDYGYTF.

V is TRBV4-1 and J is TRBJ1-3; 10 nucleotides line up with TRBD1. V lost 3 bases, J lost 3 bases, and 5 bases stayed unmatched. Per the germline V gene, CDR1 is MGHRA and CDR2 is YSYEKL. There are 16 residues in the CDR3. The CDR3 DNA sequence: TGCGCCAGCAGCCAGACGGGACAGGGGTTTGGAAACACCATATATTTT. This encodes CASSQTGQGFGNTIYF.

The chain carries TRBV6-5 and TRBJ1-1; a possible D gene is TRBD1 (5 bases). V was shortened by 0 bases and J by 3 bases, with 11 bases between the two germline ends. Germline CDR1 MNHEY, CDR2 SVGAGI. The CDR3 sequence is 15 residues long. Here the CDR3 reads CASSYSWQGHTEAFF. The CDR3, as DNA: TGTGCCAGCAGTTACTCTTGGCAGGGACACACTGAAGCTTTCTTT.

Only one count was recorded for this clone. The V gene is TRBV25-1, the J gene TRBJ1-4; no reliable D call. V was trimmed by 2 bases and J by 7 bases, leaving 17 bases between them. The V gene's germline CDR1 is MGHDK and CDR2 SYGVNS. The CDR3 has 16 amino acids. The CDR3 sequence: CASSEIGLLVGEKLFF. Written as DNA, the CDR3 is TGTGCCAGCAGTGAAATTGGGCTACTGGTGGGTGAAAAACTGTTTTTT.

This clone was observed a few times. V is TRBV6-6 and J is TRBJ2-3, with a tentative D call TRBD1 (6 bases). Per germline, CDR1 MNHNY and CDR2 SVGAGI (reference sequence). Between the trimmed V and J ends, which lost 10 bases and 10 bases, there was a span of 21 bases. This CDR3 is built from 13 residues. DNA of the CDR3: TGTGCCATCACGCAGGGGCCTGGTCGCGCGCAGTATTTT. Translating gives CAITQGPGRAQYF.

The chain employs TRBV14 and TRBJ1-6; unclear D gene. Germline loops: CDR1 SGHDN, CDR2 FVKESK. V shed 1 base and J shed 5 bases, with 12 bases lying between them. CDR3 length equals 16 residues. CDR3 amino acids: CASSQGRVKNNSPLHF. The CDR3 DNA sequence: TGTGCCAGCAGCCAAGGTCGGGTGAAGAATAATTCACCCCTCCACTTT. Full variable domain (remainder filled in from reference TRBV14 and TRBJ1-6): EAGVTQFPSHSVIEKGQTVTLRCDPISGHDNLYWYRRVMGKEIKFLLHFVKESKQDESGMPNNRFLAERTGGTYSTLKVQPAELEDSGVYFCASSQGRVKNNSPLHFGNGTRLTVT.

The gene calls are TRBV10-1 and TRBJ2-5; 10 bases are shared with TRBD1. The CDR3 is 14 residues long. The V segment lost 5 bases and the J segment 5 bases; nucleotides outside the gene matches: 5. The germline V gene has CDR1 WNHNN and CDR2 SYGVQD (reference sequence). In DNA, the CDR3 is TGCGCCAGCAGTACGACAGGGGGCGGGGAGACCCAGTACTTC. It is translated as CASSTTGGGETQYF.

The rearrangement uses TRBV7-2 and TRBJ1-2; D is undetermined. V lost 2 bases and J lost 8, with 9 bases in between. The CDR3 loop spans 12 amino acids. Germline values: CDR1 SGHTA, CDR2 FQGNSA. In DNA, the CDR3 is TGTGCCAGCAGCTTACTCCCGGGAGGCTACACCTTC. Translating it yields CASSLLPGGYTF.

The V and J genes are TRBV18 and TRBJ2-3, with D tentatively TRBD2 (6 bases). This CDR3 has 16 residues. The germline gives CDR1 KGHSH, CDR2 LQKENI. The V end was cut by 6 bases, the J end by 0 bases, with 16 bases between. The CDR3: CASSPWRGLSTDTQYF. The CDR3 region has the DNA TGTGCCAGCTCCCCATGGAGGGGATTAAGCACAGATACGCAGTATTTT.

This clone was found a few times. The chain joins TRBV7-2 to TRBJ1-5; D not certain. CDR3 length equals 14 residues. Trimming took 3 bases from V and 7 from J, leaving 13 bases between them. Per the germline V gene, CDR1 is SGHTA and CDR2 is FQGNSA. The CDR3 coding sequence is TGTGCCAGCAGCTTCGTGCAATCGGGACAGCCCCAGCATTTT. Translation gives CASSFVQSGQPQHF.

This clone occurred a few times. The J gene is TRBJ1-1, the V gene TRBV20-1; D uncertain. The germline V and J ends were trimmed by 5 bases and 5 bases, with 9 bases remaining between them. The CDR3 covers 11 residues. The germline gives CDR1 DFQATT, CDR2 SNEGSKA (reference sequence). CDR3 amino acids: CSAYVSTEAFF. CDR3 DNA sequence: TGCAGTGCTTACGTTTCTACTGAAGCTTTCTTT.

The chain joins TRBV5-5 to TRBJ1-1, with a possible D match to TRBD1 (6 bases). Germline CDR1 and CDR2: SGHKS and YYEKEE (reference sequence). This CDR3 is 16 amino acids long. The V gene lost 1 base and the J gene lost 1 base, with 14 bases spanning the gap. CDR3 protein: CASSLIAGGANTEAFF. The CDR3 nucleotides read TGTGCCAGCAGCTTGATAGCGGGGGGCGCGAACACTGAAGCTTTCTTT.

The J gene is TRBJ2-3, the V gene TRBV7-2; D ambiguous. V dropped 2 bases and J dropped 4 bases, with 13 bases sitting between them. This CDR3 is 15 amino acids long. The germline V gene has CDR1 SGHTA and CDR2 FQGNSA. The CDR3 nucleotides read TGTGCCAGCAGCTTATCTGCAGCGTTTCCAGATACGCAGTATTTT. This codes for CASSLSAAFPDTQYF.

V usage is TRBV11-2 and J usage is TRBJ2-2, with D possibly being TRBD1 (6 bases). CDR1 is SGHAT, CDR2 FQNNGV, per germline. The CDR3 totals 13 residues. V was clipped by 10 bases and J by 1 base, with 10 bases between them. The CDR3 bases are TGTGCCACAGGGGTGGGGAACACCGGGGAGCTGTTTTTT. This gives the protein CATGVGNTGELFF. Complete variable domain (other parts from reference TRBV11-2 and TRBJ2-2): EAGVAQSPRYKIIEKRQSVAFWCNPISGHATLYWYQQILGQGPKLLIQFQNNGVVDDSQLPKDRFSAERLKGVDSTLKIQPAKLEDSAVYLCATGVGNTGELFFGEGSRLTVL.

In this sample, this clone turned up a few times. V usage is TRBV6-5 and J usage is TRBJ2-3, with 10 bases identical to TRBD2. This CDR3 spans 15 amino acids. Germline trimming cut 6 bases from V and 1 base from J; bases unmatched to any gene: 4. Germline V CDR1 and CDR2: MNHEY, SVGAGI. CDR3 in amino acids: CASSPGTSGTDTQYF. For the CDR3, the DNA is TGTGCCAGCAGCCCCGGGACTAGCGGCACAGATACGCAGTATTTT.

The CDR3 protein is CASSFTGTGVTETQYF. The CDR3 DNA reads as TGTGCCAGCAGCTTCACCGGGACAGGGGTCACAGAGACCCAGTACTTC. The chain links TRBV5-4 to TRBJ2-5, with 10 bases aligning to TRBD1. Looked up from germline, CDR1 is SGHNT and CDR2 is YYREEE (reference sequence). The CDR3 extends over 16 amino acids. The V segment lost 2 bases and the J segment 4 bases; nucleotides outside the gene matches: 8.

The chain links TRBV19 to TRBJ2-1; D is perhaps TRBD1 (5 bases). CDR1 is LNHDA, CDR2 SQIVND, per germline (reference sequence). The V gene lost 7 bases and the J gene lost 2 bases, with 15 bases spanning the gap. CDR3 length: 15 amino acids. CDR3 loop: CASTAGRVTYNEQFF. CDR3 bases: TGTGCCAGTACCGCCGGCAGGGTAACCTACAATGAGCAGTTCTTC.

The CDR3, as DNA: TGTGCCACCGCTCCCTTGAAGGGCGACTCTGGAAACACCATATATTTT. Protein product: CATAPLKGDSGNTIYF. This chain uses TRBV18 with TRBJ1-3; D not certain. The V end was cut by 10 bases, the J end by 0 bases, with 19 bases between. The CDR3 spans 16 residues. Germline CDR1 is KGHSH and CDR2 is LQKENI. The full variable domain, its missing parts supplied by reference TRBV18 and TRBJ1-3, is NAGVMQNPRHLVRRRGQEARLRCSPMKGHSHVYWYRQLPEEGLKFMVYLQKENIIDESGMPKERFSAEFPKEGPSILRIQQVVRGDSAAYFCATAPLKGDSGNTIYFGEGSWLTVV.

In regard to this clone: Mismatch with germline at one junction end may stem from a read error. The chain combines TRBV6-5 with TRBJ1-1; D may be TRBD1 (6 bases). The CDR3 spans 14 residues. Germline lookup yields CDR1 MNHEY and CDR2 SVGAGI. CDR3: CAGRTPGANTEAFF. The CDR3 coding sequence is TGTGCCGGCAGGACCCCGGGGGCGAACACTGAAGCTTTCTTT.

CDR3 nucleotide sequence: TGTGCCAGTAGTCTGGGGGGCTCTGGGGCCAACGTCCTGACTTTC. Its protein is CASSLGGSGANVLTF. The chain joins TRBV19 to TRBJ2-6; TRBD2 is a possible D gene (6 bases). The germline CDR1 and CDR2 sequences are LNHDA and SQIVND (reference sequence). The CDR3 runs to 15 residues. The germline V and J ends were trimmed by 5 bases and 0 bases, with 8 bases remaining between them. The complete variable domain, with remaining parts taken from reference TRBV19 and TRBJ2-6, reads DGGITQSPKYLFRKEGQNVTLSCEQNLNHDAMYWYRQDPGQGLRLIYYSQIVNDFQKGDIAEGYSVSREKKESFPLTVTSAQKNPTAFYLCASSLGGSGANVLTFGAGSRLTVL.

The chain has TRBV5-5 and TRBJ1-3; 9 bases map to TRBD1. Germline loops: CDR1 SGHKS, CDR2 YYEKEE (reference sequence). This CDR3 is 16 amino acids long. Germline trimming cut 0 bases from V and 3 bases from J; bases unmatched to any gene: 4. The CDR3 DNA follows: TGTGCCAGCAGCTTGGAGGGGACAGGGTTTGGAAACACCATATATTTT. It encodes CASSLEGTGFGNTIYF.

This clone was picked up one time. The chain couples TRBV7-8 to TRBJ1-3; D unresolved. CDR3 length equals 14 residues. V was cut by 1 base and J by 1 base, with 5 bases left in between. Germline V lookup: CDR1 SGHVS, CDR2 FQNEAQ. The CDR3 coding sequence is TGTGCCAGCAGCTTAGGCCTTTCTGGAAACACCATATATTTT. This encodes CASSLGLSGNTIYF.

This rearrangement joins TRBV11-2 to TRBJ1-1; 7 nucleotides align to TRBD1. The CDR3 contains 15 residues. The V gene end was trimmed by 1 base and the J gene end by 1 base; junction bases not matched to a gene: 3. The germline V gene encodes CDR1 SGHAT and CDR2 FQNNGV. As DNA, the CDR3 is TGTGCCAGCAGCTTAGTTGGACAGGCGAACACTGAAGCTTTCTTT. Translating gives CASSLVGQANTEAFF. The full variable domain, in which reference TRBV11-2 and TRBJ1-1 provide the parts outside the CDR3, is EAGVAQSPRYKIIEKRQSVAFWCNPISGHATLYWYQQILGQGPKLLIQFQNNGVVDDSQLPKDRFSAERLKGVDSTLKIQPAKLEDSAVYLCASSLVGQANTEAFFGQGTRLTVV.

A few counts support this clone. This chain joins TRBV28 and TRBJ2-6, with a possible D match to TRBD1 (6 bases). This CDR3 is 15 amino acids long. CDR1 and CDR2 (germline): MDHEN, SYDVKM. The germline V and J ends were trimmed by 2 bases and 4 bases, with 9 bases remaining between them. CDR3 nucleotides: TGTGCCAGCAGTTTAAGGGGGACCGGGGCCAACGTCCTGACTTTC. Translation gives CASSLRGTGANVLTF.